These 5 T cell receptor beta chains came from one sample sequenced in a study of CD8 T cells in ankylosing spondylitis. Study results and caveats: Apparently characteristic of ankylosing spondylitis blood was a TCR beta motif (roughly 8 highly homologous variants).

No antigens are known for them. TCRdb redid the calling of the 5' RACE reads with MiXCR, one entry per CDR3 protein. The data show approximately 300,000 distinct CDR3 sequences, approximately 8.2% seen once. Sequencing was carried out using blood, either unsorted or a sorted T cell fraction (not recorded which). The receptors were gathered from a male donor with ankylosing spondylitis.

This clonotype has at least ten counts. The CDR3 DNA follows: TGTGCCAGCAGCGAACAGGGTCGGTCTTTCACAGATACGCAGTATTTT. Amino acids: CASSEQGRSFTDTQYF. The rearrangement joins TRBV13 to TRBJ2-3; the D gene is possibly TRBD1 (6 bases). The germline CDR1 and CDR2 sequences are PRHDT and FYEKMQ (reference sequence). V lost 5 bases and J 2 bases, leaving 17 bases between the germline ends. The CDR3 consists of 16 residues.

The J gene is TRBJ2-7, the V gene TRBV5-1, with D perhaps TRBD1 (5 bases). Germline V gene lookup returns CDR1 SGHRS and CDR2 YFSETQ. The V end lost 0 bases, the J end lost 6 bases, and 13 bases lay between the germline ends. The CDR3 runs to 14 residues. The CDR3 sequence: CASSLESGSREQYF. The CDR3 DNA reads as TGCGCCAGCAGCTTGGAGTCAGGGTCCCGCGAGCAGTACTTC.

This clonotype was seen more than once but under ten times. The chain has TRBV12-3 or TRBV12-4 and TRBJ2-1; TRBD2 aligns across 11 bases. Germline trimming cut 2 bases from V and 9 bases from J; bases unmatched to any gene: 6. The CDR3 spans 15 residues. This chain's CDR3 is CASSLTSGSMGEQFF. The CDR3 nucleotides read TGTGCCAGCAGTTTAACTAGCGGGAGTATGGGTGAGCAGTTCTTC.

The chain has TRBV5-1 and TRBJ1-2; TRBD1 agrees at 9 bases. Trimming removed 5 bases from V and 3 bases from J; junction bases left unmatched: 5. Looked up from germline, CDR1 is SGHRS and CDR2 is YFSETQ. This CDR3 comprises 14 residues. Here the CDR3 DNA reads TGCGCCAGCAGGCGGACAGGGGCTGACTATGGCTACACCTTC. It is translated as CASRRTGADYGYTF.

This clonotype has just a few counts. The chain couples TRBV5-1 to TRBJ2-1, with a tentative D call TRBD1 (5 bases). The CDR3 covers 16 residues. Trimming cost V 4 bases and J 1 base, with 15 bases left between them. Germline CDR1 is SGHRS and CDR2 is YFSETQ. CDR3 protein: CASSTTAAESYNEQFF. In DNA, the CDR3 is TGCGCCAGCAGCACGACAGCCGCGGAGTCCTACAATGAGCAGTTCTTC.